This TCR beta chain came from a study of T cell responses to AZD1222 COVID-19 vaccine. Study results and limitations: Clonal diversity was possibly underestimated, and the donors were mostly white British, with more females. Breadth and depth of Spike-specific TCRs rose after two AZD1222 doses. The repertoires were collected only after the peak T cell response. CD4 TCRs associated with vaccination spanned spike, dominating at 160-218 and 743-854.

Comment on this clone: Its specificity is not known. At the DNA level, this CDR3 is encoded by other sequences in the same sample as well.

Assay used: immunoSEQ multiplex PCR; TCRdb lists only in-frame clones, some missing. The table lists about 100,000 clones, 88% of them singletons, with around 1.8% in the top ten. This specimen was peripheral blood, taken on day 0 of AZD1222 vaccination. The clonotype originates from an adult in good health.

DNA for the CDR3: TGTGCCAGCAGTTTTGGAGAGACCCAGTACTTC. Protein product: CASSFGETQYF. This rearrangement joins TRBV28 to TRBJ2-5; D call uncertain. The V and J ends lost 3 bases and 4 bases respectively, with 3 bases between them. This CDR3 is 11 amino acids long. Germline values: CDR1 MDHEN, CDR2 SYDVKM.